Here is one T cell receptor (beta chain) with its context. Its antigen remains unknown. This sample was taken from a study of cytomegalovirus exposure and HLA in healthy donors. Use of 60 Vbeta and 13 Jbeta primers characterized the PCR. TCRdb's copy holds only in-frame clones and misses some; the assay was immunoSEQ multiplex PCR. The table includes fewer than 120,000 clones, over 60% detected once. This CDR3 comprises 15 residues. Trimming cost V 3 bases and J 1 base; bases outside gene matches: 2. Germline CDR1 and CDR2: SGDLS and YYNGEE. Study outcomes and limitations: When a later analysis was performed, an Asian-associated ancestry cluster reportedly had fewer N-insertions than the roughly 630-donor mean.

V is TRBV9 and J is TRBJ2-3, with 10 bases fitting TRBD2. The TCR sequence derives from a woman aged 30 to 39 in good health and CMV-seronegative. Input material: PBMCs. The CDR3 DNA sequence: TGTGCCAGCAGCGGAGGACTAGCGGGCACAGATACGCAGTATTTT. Translated: CASSGGLAGTDTQYF.